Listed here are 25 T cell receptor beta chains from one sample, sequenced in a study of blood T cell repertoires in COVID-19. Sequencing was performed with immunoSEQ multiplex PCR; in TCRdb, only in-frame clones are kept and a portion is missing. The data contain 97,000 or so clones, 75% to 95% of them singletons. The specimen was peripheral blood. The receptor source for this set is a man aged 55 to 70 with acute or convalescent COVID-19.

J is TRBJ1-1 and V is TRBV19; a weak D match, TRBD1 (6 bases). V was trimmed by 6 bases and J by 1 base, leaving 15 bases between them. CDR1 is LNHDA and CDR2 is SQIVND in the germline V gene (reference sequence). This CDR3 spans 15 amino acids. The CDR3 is CASRPPGTPNTEAFF. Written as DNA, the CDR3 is TGTGCCAGTAGGCCTCCCGGGACACCGAACACTGAAGCTTTCTTT.

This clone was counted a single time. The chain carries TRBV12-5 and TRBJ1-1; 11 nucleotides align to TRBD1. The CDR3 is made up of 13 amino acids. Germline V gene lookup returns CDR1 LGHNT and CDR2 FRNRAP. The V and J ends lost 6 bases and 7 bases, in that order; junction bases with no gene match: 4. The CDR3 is CASGAGTGGEAFF. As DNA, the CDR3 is TGTGCTAGTGGCGCAGGGACAGGGGGTGAAGCTTTCTTT.

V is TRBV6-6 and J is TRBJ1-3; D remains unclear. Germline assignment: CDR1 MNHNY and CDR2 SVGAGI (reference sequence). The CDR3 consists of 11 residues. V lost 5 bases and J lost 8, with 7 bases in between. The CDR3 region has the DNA TGTGCCAGCAGTCCCCGAGACACCATATATTTT. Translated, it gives CASSPRDTIYF.

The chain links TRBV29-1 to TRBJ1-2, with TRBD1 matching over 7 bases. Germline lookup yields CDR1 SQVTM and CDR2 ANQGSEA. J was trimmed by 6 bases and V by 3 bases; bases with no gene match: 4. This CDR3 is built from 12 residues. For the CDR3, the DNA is TGCAGCGTTGAGGAGCAGGGGGATGGCTACACCTTC. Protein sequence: CSVEEQGDGYTF. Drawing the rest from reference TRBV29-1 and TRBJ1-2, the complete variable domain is SAVISQKPSRDICQRGTSLTIQCQVDSQVTMMFWYRQQPGQSLTLIATANQGSEATYESGFVIDKFPISRPNLTFSTLTVSNMSPEDSSIYLCSVEEQGDGYTFGSGTRLTVV.

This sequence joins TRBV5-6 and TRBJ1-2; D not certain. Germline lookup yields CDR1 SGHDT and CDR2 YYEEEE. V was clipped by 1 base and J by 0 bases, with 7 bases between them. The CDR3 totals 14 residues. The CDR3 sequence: CASSLRTTNYGYTF. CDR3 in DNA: TGTGCCAGCAGCTTGCGCACAACTAACTATGGCTACACCTTC.

The CDR3 here is CASSGQGEIEKLFF. In DNA, the CDR3 is TGCGCCAGCAGCGGACAGGGGGAGATTGAAAAACTGTTTTTT. V usage is TRBV5-1 and J usage is TRBJ1-4; 10 bases match TRBD1. With V trimmed by 4 bases and J by 7 bases, 4 bases remained unmatched. From germline, CDR1 is SGHRS and CDR2 YFSETQ. The CDR3 is 14 amino acids.

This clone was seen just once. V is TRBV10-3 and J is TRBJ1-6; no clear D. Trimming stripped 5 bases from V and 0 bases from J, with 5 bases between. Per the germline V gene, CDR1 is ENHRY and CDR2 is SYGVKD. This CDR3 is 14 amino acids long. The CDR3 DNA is TGTGCCATCAGTCCGAGCTCCTATAATTCACCCCTCCACTTT. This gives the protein CAISPSSYNSPLHF.

This chain's CDR3 is CASSDQRGGTGELFF. CDR3 in DNA: TGTGCCAGCAGTGATCAGCGGGGGGGCACCGGGGAGCTGTTTTTT. This rearrangement joins TRBV25-1 to TRBJ2-2; 10 nucleotides line up with TRBD2. Germline V gene data show CDR1 as MGHDK and CDR2 as SYGVNS. The ends lost 3 bases at V and 4 bases at J; junction bases unmatched: 2. The CDR3 is made up of 15 amino acids.

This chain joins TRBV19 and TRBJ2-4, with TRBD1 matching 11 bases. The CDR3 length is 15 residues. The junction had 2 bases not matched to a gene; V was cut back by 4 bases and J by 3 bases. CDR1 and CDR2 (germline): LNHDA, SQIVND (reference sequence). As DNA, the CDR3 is TGTGCCAGTAGTACCGGGACAGGGGGCAAAAACATTCAGTACTTC. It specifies CASSTGTGGKNIQYF.

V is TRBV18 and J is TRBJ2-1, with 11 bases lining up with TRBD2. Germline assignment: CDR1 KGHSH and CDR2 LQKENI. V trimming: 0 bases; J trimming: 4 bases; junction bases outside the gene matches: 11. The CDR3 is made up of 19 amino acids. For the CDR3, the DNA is TGTGCCAGCTCACCACCGTTACGGTTACTAGCGGGGGAGTACAATGAGCAGTTCTTC. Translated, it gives CASSPPLRLLAGEYNEQFF.

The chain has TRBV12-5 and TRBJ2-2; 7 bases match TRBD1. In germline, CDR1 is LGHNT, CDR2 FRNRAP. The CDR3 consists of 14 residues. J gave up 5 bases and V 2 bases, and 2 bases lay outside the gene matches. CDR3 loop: CASGLLTGTGELFF. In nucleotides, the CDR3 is TGTGCTAGTGGTTTGCTGACAGGGACCGGGGAGCTGTTTTTT.

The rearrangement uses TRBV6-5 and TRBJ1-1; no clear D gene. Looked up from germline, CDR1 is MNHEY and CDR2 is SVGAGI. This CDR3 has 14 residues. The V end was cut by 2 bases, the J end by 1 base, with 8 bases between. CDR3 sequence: CASSYLNKNTEAFF. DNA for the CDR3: TGTGCCAGCAGTTACCTTAACAAGAACACTGAAGCTTTCTTT.

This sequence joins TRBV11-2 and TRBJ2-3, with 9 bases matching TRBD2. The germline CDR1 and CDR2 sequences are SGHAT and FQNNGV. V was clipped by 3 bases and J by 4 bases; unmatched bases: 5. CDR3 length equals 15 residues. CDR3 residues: CASSFSGGRPDTQYF. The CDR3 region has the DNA TGTGCCAGCAGCTTTAGCGGGGGTCGCCCAGATACGCAGTATTTT.

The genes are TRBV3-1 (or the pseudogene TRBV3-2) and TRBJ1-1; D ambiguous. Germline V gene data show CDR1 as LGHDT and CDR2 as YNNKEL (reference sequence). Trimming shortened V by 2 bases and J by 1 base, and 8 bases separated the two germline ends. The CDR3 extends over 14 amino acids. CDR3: CASSQQVANTEAFF. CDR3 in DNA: TGTGCCAGCAGCCAACAGGTTGCGAACACTGAAGCTTTCTTT.

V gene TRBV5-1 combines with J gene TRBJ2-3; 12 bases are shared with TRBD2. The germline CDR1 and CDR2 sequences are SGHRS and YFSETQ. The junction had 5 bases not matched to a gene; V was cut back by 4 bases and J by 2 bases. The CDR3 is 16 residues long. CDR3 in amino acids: CASSAGTSGYTDTQYF. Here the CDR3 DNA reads TGCGCCAGCAGCGCCGGGACTAGCGGGTACACAGATACGCAGTATTTT.

The CDR3 reads CASSPDGDQPQHF. CDR3 nucleotide sequence: TGTGCCAGCAGCCCGGACGGGGATCAGCCCCAGCATTTT. This chain connects TRBV7-2 to TRBJ1-5, with no clear D. The CDR3 has 13 amino acids. The V end lost 5 bases, the J end lost 5 bases, and 10 bases lay between the germline ends. Germline V gene sequence: CDR1 SGHTA, CDR2 FQGNSA.

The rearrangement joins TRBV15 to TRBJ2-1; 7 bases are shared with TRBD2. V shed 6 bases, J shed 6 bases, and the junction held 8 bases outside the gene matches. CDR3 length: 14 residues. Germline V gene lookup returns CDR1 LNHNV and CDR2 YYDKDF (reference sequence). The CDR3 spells CATSSTAGFNEQFF. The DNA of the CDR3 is TGTGCCACCAGTTCGACAGCGGGGTTCAATGAGCAGTTCTTC.

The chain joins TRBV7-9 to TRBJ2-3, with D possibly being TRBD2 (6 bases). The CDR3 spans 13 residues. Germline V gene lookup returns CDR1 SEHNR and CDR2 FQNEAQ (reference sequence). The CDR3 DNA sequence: TGTGGGGGGACTGACGGAATCACAGATACGCAGTATTTT. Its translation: CGGTDGITDTQYF.

CDR3 residues: CASSPAGGVGGEQFF. CDR3 DNA: TGTGCCAGCAGCCCGGCGGGGGGAGTGGGAGGCGAGCAGTTCTTC. The gene calls are TRBV7-2 and TRBJ2-1, with 8 bases fitting TRBD2. V shed 5 bases, J shed 10 bases, and the junction held 13 bases outside the gene matches. Germline V gene lookup returns CDR1 SGHTA and CDR2 FQGNSA. CDR3 length: 15 residues.

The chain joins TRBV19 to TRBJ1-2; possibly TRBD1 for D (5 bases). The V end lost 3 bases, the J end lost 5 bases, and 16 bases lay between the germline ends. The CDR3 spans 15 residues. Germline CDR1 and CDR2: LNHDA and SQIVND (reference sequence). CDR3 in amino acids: CASSIGRALGYGYTF. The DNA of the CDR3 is TGTGCCAGTAGTATCGGCAGGGCCCTAGGTTATGGCTACACCTTC.

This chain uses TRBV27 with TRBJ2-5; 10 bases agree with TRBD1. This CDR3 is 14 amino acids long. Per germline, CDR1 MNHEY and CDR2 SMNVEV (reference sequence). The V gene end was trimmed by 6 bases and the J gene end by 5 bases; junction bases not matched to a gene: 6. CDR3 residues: CASSGTGVVETQYF. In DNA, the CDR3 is TGTGCCAGCAGCGGGACAGGGGTTGTGGAGACCCAGTACTTC.

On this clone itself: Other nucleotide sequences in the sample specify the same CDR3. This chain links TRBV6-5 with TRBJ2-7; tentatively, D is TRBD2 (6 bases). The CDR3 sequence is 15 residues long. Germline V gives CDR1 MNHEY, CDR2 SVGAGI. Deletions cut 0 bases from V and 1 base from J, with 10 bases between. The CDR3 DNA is TGTGCCAGCAGTTACTCGAGCGGAGGGTCCTACGAGCAGTACTTC. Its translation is CASSYSSGGSYEQYF.

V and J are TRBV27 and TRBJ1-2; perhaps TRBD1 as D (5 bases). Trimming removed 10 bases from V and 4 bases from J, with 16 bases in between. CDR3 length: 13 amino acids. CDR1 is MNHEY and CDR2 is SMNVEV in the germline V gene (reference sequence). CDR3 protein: CATKPGGFYGYTF. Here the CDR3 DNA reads TGTGCCACCAAACCGGGGGGTTTCTATGGCTACACCTTC.

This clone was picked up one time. For the CDR3, the DNA is TGTGCCAGCTCACCACCTCTCGCCGGGACAGGGAGGACTGAAGCTTTCTTT. This encodes CASSPPLAGTGRTEAFF. V usage is TRBV18 and J usage is TRBJ1-1; 9 nucleotides agree with TRBD1. V shed 0 bases, J shed 5 bases, and the junction held 10 bases outside the gene matches. The CDR3 is made up of 17 amino acids. CDR1 KGHSH and CDR2 LQKENI come from the germline V gene.

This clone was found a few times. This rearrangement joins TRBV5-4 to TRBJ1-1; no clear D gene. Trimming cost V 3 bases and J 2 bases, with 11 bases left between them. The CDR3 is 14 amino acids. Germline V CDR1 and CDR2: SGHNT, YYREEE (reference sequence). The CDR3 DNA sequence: TGTGCCAGCAGCTCTCAGATCGCCAACACTGAAGCTTTCTTT. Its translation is CASSSQIANTEAFF.